One sample yielded the 31 T cell receptor beta chains listed below, sequenced in a study of blood T cells in healthy people across ages. For the second PCR, which ran for about 7 to 11 cycles, a sample-barcoded 5' primer and a J-beta primer mix were used. MiXCR was run by TCRdb on the 5' RACE reads, yielding one entry per CDR3 protein. The table has roughly 700,000 distinct CDR3 sequences, around 45% seen once. The sample taken for sequencing was blood. The receptors were gathered from an older woman in good health.

This clonotype has more than one count but fewer than ten. The chain joins TRBV6-5 to TRBJ2-3, with D possibly matching TRBD1 (5 bases). Trimming removed 5 bases at V and 2 bases at J, with 8 bases between. Germline values: CDR1 MNHEY, CDR2 SVGAGI. The CDR3 is 13 amino acids. This chain's CDR3 is CASSRQHTDTQYF. CDR3 bases: TGTGCCAGCAGTCGACAGCACACAGATACGCAGTATTTT.

V usage is TRBV20-1 and J usage is TRBJ2-5, with 8 bases identical to TRBD1. The germline gives CDR1 DFQATT, CDR2 SNEGSKA (reference sequence). There are 13 residues in the CDR3. J gave up 11 bases and V 4 bases, and 12 bases lay outside the gene matches. CDR3 amino acids: CSATADRAREQYF. The CDR3 bases are TGCAGTGCTACCGCGGACAGGGCCCGGGAGCAGTACTTC.

As regards this clonotype: Possible read error: a much larger clone is one base away. This chain links TRBV29-1 with TRBJ2-5, with D tentatively TRBD2 (5 bases). The V and J ends lost 3 bases and 5 bases respectively, with 13 bases between them. The V gene's germline CDR1 is SQVTM and CDR2 ANQGSEA. The CDR3 loop spans 13 amino acids. The DNA of the CDR3 is TGCAGCGTTGAGGGCGGAGGAGTGGAGACCCAGTACTTC. Residues: CSVEGGGVETQYF.

V is TRBV2 and J is TRBJ2-7; TRBD1 or TRBD2 may be the D gene (5 bases each). Germline values: CDR1 SNHLY, CDR2 FYNNEI. This CDR3 is 11 amino acids long. Trimming left V 7 bases short and J 8 bases short, with 12 bases between. The CDR3 DNA reads TGTGCCAGCAAGGGGAGATACAAGCAGTACTTC. Its protein is CASKGRYKQYF.

This clonotype was counted many times. The V call is TRBV29-1, the J call TRBJ1-2, with a tentative D call TRBD1 (6 bases). Trimming shortened V by 3 bases and J by 7 bases, and 12 bases separated the two germline ends. Germline V gene data show CDR1 as SQVTM and CDR2 as ANQGSEA. The CDR3 is 12 amino acids. CDR3 amino acids: CSVDQGRGGYTF. CDR3 DNA sequence: TGCAGCGTTGACCAGGGGCGAGGTGGCTACACCTTC. The variable domain in full, completed from reference TRBV29-1 and TRBJ1-2, reads SAVISQKPSRDICQRGTSLTIQCQVDSQVTMMFWYRQQPGQSLTLIATANQGSEATYESGFVIDKFPISRPNLTFSTLTVSNMSPEDSSIYLCSVDQGRGGYTFGSGTRLTVV.

The rearrangement joins TRBV7-9 to TRBJ1-2, with a tentative D call TRBD1 (6 bases). V shed 5 bases and J shed 8 bases, with 18 bases lying between them. In germline, CDR1 is SEHNR, CDR2 FQNEAQ (reference sequence). The CDR3 has 14 residues. CDR3 nucleotides: TGTGCCAGCAGCCACGTGGGGGGGCAGGGCGGCTACACCTTC. This sequence encodes CASSHVGGQGGYTF.

V and J are TRBV27 and TRBJ2-5; possibly TRBD1 for D (6 bases). Germline CDR1 and CDR2: MNHEY and SMNVEV (reference sequence). V gave up 8 bases and J gave up 4 bases, with 23 bases separating them. The length of the CDR3 is 16 residues. The chain's CDR3 is CASSPSGGRAPETQYF. The CDR3 DNA is TGTGCCAGCTCTCCCAGTGGGGGCAGGGCCCCAGAGACCCAGTACTTC.

This chain uses TRBV20-1 with TRBJ2-1, with a tentative D call TRBD2 (6 bases). The CDR3 consists of 15 residues. V dropped 0 bases and J dropped 6 bases, with 15 bases sitting between them. Germline V gene sequence: CDR1 DFQATT, CDR2 SNEGSKA (reference sequence). The CDR3 loop reads CSARDMTRLGNEQFF. CDR3 DNA sequence: TGCAGTGCTAGAGACATGACTAGGCTAGGCAATGAGCAGTTCTTC.

Only a few counts were recorded for this clonotype. This rearrangement joins TRBV29-1 to TRBJ2-1; the match to TRBD2 covers 11 bases. With V trimmed by 3 bases and J by 15 bases, 7 bases remained unmatched. CDR3 length: 12 amino acids. Germline V gene data show CDR1 as SQVTM and CDR2 as ANQGSEA. In DNA, the CDR3 is TGCAGCGTTGATACTAGCGGGAGAGGGCGGTTCTTC. The encoded protein is CSVDTSGRGRFF.

J is TRBJ1-1 and V is TRBV28; 8 bases fit TRBD1. After removal of 5 bases from V and 11 bases from J, the junction contained 22 bases not matched to a gene. Germline assignment: CDR1 MDHEN and CDR2 SYDVKM. The CDR3 length is 17 residues. The DNA of the CDR3 is TGTGCCAGCAGTGTGCGGTCCCCGGGGGACAGGACCACGGCGGCTTTCTTT. This sequence encodes CASSVRSPGDRTTAAFF.

This clonotype was counted a few times. This rearrangement joins TRBV10-3 to TRBJ2-1; 9 positions agree with TRBD2. Germline CDR1 ENHRY, CDR2 SYGVKD. J was trimmed by 6 bases and V by 6 bases; bases with no gene match: 15. There are 17 residues in the CDR3. In nucleotides, the CDR3 is TGTGCCATCAGCCTCGCCGAACCCGGGACTAGCAGCAATGAGCAGTTCTTC. This encodes CAISLAEPGTSSNEQFF.

This sequence joins TRBV20-1 and TRBJ2-6; tentatively, D is TRBD1 (6 bases). Germline values: CDR1 DFQATT, CDR2 SNEGSKA (reference sequence). The length of the CDR3 is 15 residues. V was pared by 3 bases and J by 0 bases, with 9 bases between. The CDR3, as DNA: TGCAGTGCTAGTACAGGGACCTCTGGGGCCAACGTCCTGACTTTC. Its translation is CSASTGTSGANVLTF.

This clonotype was seen ten or more times. V gene TRBV4-3 combines with J gene TRBJ1-4; weak D call: TRBD1 (5 bases). Germline loops: CDR1 LGHNA, CDR2 YSLEER. V lost 1 base, J lost 6 bases, and 9 bases lay in between. This CDR3 contains 14 residues. The CDR3 is CASSQGQRDEKLFF. The DNA for the CDR3 is TGCGCCAGCAGCCAAGGACAGAGGGATGAAAAACTGTTTTTT.

This clonotype was picked up many times. The chain joins TRBV29-1 to TRBJ2-5; possibly TRBD1 or TRBD2 for D (5 bases each). Per the germline V gene, CDR1 is SQVTM and CDR2 is ANQGSEA. The V end lost 7 bases, the J end lost 5 bases, and 14 bases lay between the germline ends. This CDR3 has 12 residues. The DNA of the CDR3 is TGCAGCGCCATGACTAACAGGGAGACCCAGTACTTC. This codes for CSAMTNRETQYF.

The chain couples TRBV29-1 to TRBJ2-4; 7 bases match TRBD2. The germline V gene encodes CDR1 SQVTM and CDR2 ANQGSEA. The CDR3 extends over 16 amino acids. Trimming cost V 5 bases and J 0 bases; bases outside gene matches: 10. The chain's CDR3 is CSVRDPAGLAKNIQYF. As DNA, the CDR3 is TGCAGCGTTAGAGATCCAGCGGGGCTAGCCAAAAACATTCAGTACTTC. Looking up the rest from reference TRBV29-1 and TRBJ2-4 gives the full variable domain: SAVISQKPSRDICQRGTSLTIQCQVDSQVTMMFWYRQQPGQSLTLIATANQGSEATYESGFVIDKFPISRPNLTFSTLTVSNMSPEDSSIYLCSVRDPAGLAKNIQYFGAGTRLSVL.

This clonotype was found a few times. The V and J genes are TRBV20-1 and TRBJ2-7, with 9 bases identical to TRBD2. Losses at the gene ends were 4 bases for V and 4 bases for J; bases not matched to a gene: 8. Germline CDR1 DFQATT, CDR2 SNEGSKA (reference sequence). The CDR3 extends over 14 amino acids. CDR3 DNA: TGCAGTGCTACCAGTAGCGGGAGAGAATACGAGCAGTACTTC. This sequence encodes CSATSSGREYEQYF.

The genes are TRBV7-2 and TRBJ2-3, with TRBD1 identical over 8 bases. From germline, CDR1 is SGHTA and CDR2 FQGNSA. Unmatched junction bases numbered 7, after V lost 4 bases and J lost 1 base. This CDR3 contains 16 residues. CDR3 in DNA: TGTGCCAGCAGCTCAAGAACAGGGGGTGGCACAGATACGCAGTATTTT. Amino acids: CASSSRTGGGTDTQYF.

The rearrangement joins TRBV6-2 or TRBV6-3 to TRBJ1-2; D is unresolved. There are 12 residues in the CDR3. Per the germline V gene, CDR1 is MNHEY and CDR2 is SVGEGT. With 4 bases removed from V and 7 bases from J, the gap between germline ends came to 10 bases. For the CDR3, the DNA is TGTGCCAGCAGTTCCAATTTGGGTGGCTACACCTTC. Its protein product is CASSSNLGGYTF.

The chain uses TRBV29-1 and TRBJ2-2; D is undetermined. CDR1 and CDR2 from the germline V gene are SQVTM and ANQGSEA. V was clipped by 3 bases and J by 7 bases, with 15 bases between them. This CDR3 region has 14 residues. CDR3 sequence: CSVEVQDNSGELFF. The DNA for the CDR3 is TGCAGCGTTGAGGTACAAGATAATAGCGGGGAGCTGTTTTTT.

A few counts support this clonotype. The genes are TRBV20-1 and TRBJ1-1; TRBD1 agrees at 10 bases. V lost 1 base, J lost 7 bases, and 15 bases stayed unmatched. The germline V gene encodes CDR1 DFQATT and CDR2 SNEGSKA (reference sequence). The CDR3 covers 17 residues. The CDR3 nucleotides read TGCAGTGCTAGAGCGCCGGGACAGGGGCGGGCGACATTTGAAGCTTTCTTT. Its protein product is CSARAPGQGRATFEAFF.

This sequence joins TRBV4-3 and TRBJ2-3; 9 nucleotides match TRBD2. This CDR3 comprises 17 residues. V gave up 3 bases and J gave up 10 bases; unmatched junction bases: 17. Germline V gene data show CDR1 as LGHNA and CDR2 as YSLEER. This CDR3 reads CASSQVTGLAWIPAQYF. In DNA, the CDR3 is TGCGCCAGCAGCCAGGTGACTGGACTAGCGTGGATTCCGGCGCAGTATTTT.

This chain links TRBV27 with TRBJ2-6, with TRBD2 identical over 7 bases. V lost 2 bases and J lost 0; bases outside the gene matches: 7. Germline V CDR1 and CDR2: MNHEY, SMNVEV (reference sequence). The CDR3 contains 18 residues. The CDR3 region is CASSLGVAGRSGANVLTF. Here the CDR3 DNA reads TGTGCCAGCAGTTTAGGGGTAGCGGGCCGCTCTGGGGCCAACGTCCTGACTTTC.

This clonotype appeared a few times. CDR3 residues: CASSVWANTEAFF. The CDR3 DNA sequence: TGTGCCAGCAGTGTTTGGGCGAACACTGAAGCTTTCTTT. J is TRBJ1-1 and V is TRBV2; D unresolved. Germline CDR1 and CDR2: SNHLY and FYNNEI. There are 13 residues in the CDR3. Trimming cost V 4 bases and J 1 base, with 7 bases left between them.

This clonotype appeared a few times. V is TRBV3-1 and J is TRBJ1-6, with D perhaps TRBD1 (5 bases). V was trimmed by 5 bases and J by 11 bases, leaving 16 bases between them. The CDR3 loop spans 14 amino acids. Germline CDR1 and CDR2: LGHDT and YNNKEL (reference sequence). CDR3 nucleotide sequence: TGTGCCAGCAGCTTTAACCGGGGGGAGACACCCCTCCACTTT. This codes for CASSFNRGETPLHF. The full variable domain, rest sourced from reference TRBV3-1 and TRBJ1-6, is DTAVSQTPKYLVTQMGNDKSIKCEQNLGHDTMYWYKQDSKKFLKIMFSYNNKELIINETVPNRFSPKSPDKAHLNLHINSLELGDSAVYFCASSFNRGETPLHFGNGTRLTVT.

The chain is built from TRBV20-1 and TRBJ2-7; 9 bases line up with TRBD1. V trimming: 3 bases; J trimming: 0 bases; junction bases outside the gene matches: 9. This CDR3 is built from 16 residues. CDR1 and CDR2 (germline): DFQATT, SNEGSKA (reference sequence). The CDR3 DNA sequence: TGCAGTGCTAGCGGCTCCTGGGACAGGGTCTCCTACGAGCAGTACTTC. This translates into CSASGSWDRVSYEQYF.

Points on this clonotype: At one end the junction does not follow the germline gene, possibly because of a read error. The rearrangement uses TRBV7-2 and TRBJ2-5; D is uncertain. CDR1 SGHTA and CDR2 FQGNSA come from the germline V gene. This CDR3 has 14 residues. CDR3 in amino acids: CASTLPSRKETQYF. CDR3 nucleotides: TGTGCCAGCACCTTACCGTCAAGAAAGGAGACCCAGTACTTC. Variable domain in full (rest from reference TRBV7-2 and TRBJ2-5): GAGVSQSPSNKVTEKGKDVELRCDPISGHTALYWYRQSLGQGLEFLIYFQGNSAPDKSGLPSDRFSAERTGGSVSTLTIQRTQQEDSAVYLCASTLPSRKETQYFGPGTRLLVL.

V gene TRBV2 combines with J gene TRBJ2-3; TRBD2 agrees at 8 bases. This CDR3 is 15 amino acids long. The junction had 6 bases not matched to a gene; V was cut back by 5 bases and J by 2 bases. Germline V gene sequence: CDR1 SNHLY, CDR2 FYNNEI. CDR3 protein: CASSLTGGPTDTQYF. CDR3 in DNA: TGTGCCAGCAGTTTGACGGGAGGGCCCACAGATACGCAGTATTTT.

The V gene is TRBV20-1, the J gene TRBJ1-2; 8 bases are shared with TRBD1. Germline V gene sequence: CDR1 DFQATT, CDR2 SNEGSKA (reference sequence). This CDR3 is built from 12 residues. Germline trimming cut 6 bases from V and 4 bases from J; bases unmatched to any gene: 4. CDR3: CSARTGLYGYTF. As DNA, the CDR3 is TGCAGTGCGCGGACAGGGCTCTATGGCTACACCTTC.

This clonotype was counted only a few times. V usage is TRBV27 and J usage is TRBJ2-7; D ambiguous. The CDR3 is 14 residues long. The germline gives CDR1 MNHEY, CDR2 SMNVEV (reference sequence). V gave up 1 base and J gave up 1 base, with 8 bases separating them. The CDR3, as DNA: TGTGCCAGCAGTTTATTGCCGGAGTCCTACGAGCAGTACTTC. Encoded protein: CASSLLPESYEQYF.

Note on this clonotype: This may be a read error: a much more frequent sequence differs by one nucleotide. As the CDR3 is not closed by the conserved phenylalanine or tryptophan, this likely results from a read error. The chain recombines TRBV7-2 with TRBJ2-1; a weak D match, TRBD2 (5 bases). Germline V gives CDR1 SGHTA, CDR2 FQGNSA. The CDR3 runs to 16 residues. The V and J ends lost 1 base and 2 bases respectively, with 12 bases between them. CDR3 sequence (DNA): TGTGCCAGCAGCTTAGTACGCGGGTTAGCCTACAATGAGCAGTTCTCC. It specifies CASSLVRGLAYNEQFS.

This clonotype came up a few times. CDR3 sequence: CASSKDRKYEQYF. The CDR3, as DNA: TGCGCCAGCAGCAAGGACAGGAAGTACGAGCAGTACTTC. J is TRBJ2-7 and V is TRBV5-1, with 7 nucleotides matching TRBD1. The CDR3 has 13 residues. CDR1 and CDR2 (germline): SGHRS, YFSETQ. Trimming cost V 4 bases and J 4 bases; bases outside gene matches: 5.